This T cell receptor (beta chain) derives from a study of beta chain features in type 1 diabetes. Overall study context: Analysis included under 120,000,000 sorted cells drawn from all samples. Whole-study findings and limits: Whatever favoring of shorter templates PCR might show would apply equally to patients and controls.

This clone was detected a few times. Its antigen is still unknown. J lost 4 bases, V lost 3 bases, and 11 bases had no gene match. The length of the CDR3 is 17 residues. Germline CDR1 is LGHNA and CDR2 is YNFKEQ. All of the isolated RNA was reverse transcribed, so expressed TCRB transcripts were sequenced. Samples of naive, central memory and regulatory T cells yielded a mean of about 3.8 million reads. Assay used: immunoSEQ multiplex PCR; TCRdb lists only in-frame clones, some missing. The sample has about 930,000 clones, roughly a sixth seen once. This sequence was found in a woman under 30 in good health. Sequenced material: naive CD4+ T cells from blood. This chain links TRBV4-2 with TRBJ2-1; 8 nucleotides match TRBD2. In DNA form, the CDR3 reads TGTGCCAGCAGCCAGAGCGGGAGTACTTCGGGGTACAATGAGCAGTTCTTC. Translating it yields CASSQSGSTSGYNEQFF.